Listed below are T cell receptor beta chains from one sample, sequenced in a study of blood T cell repertoires in COVID-19. Using immunoSEQ multiplex PCR, the repertoire was profiled, and TCRdb retains in-frame clones only, with some absent. Among tens of thousands of clones listed, around four fifths were seen once. The sample consisted of peripheral blood. Source of these receptors: a man in his 70s with acute or convalescent COVID-19. Both conserved end residues are part of each CDR3. Fields, in order: J gene, D gene, V gene, clone size, CDR3 protein, CDR3 DNA. A D gene is named only where the DNA matches it firmly. Clone sizes are given selectively: once, few, many, or a class where the clone is expanded.

J gene: TRBJ2-1; D gene: TRBD1; V gene: TRBV6-6; clone size: -; CDR3 protein: CASRQTGDEQFF; CDR3 DNA: TGTGCCAGCAGACAAACAGGGGATGAGCAGTTCTTC
J gene: TRBJ2-5; D gene: -; V gene: TRBV5-5; clone size: -; CDR3 protein: CASSLGQQETQYF; CDR3 DNA: TGTGCCAGCAGCCTCGGACAGCAAGAGACCCAGTACTTC
J gene: TRBJ2-5; D gene: -; V gene: TRBV15; clone size: once; CDR3 protein: CATGQGTLQETQYF; CDR3 DNA: TGTGCCACCGGTCAGGGTACTTTACAAGAGACCCAGTACTTC
J gene: TRBJ1-1; D gene: TRBD1; V gene: TRBV5-8; clone size: -; CDR3 protein: CASSNRQGRSEAFF; CDR3 DNA: TGTGCCAGCAGCAATCGACAGGGGCGCAGTGAAGCTTTCTTT
J gene: TRBJ2-3; D gene: TRBD1; V gene: TRBV7-8; clone size: once; CDR3 protein: CASSSDSPGTGGTDTQYF; CDR3 DNA: TGTGCCAGCAGCAGTGATTCTCCCGGGACAGGGGGGACAGATACGCAGTATTTT
J gene: TRBJ2-2; D gene: -; V gene: TRBV5-4; clone size: medium-sized; CDR3 protein: CASSFGQNTGELFF; CDR3 DNA: TGTGCCAGCAGCTTTGGACAGAACACCGGGGAGCTGTTTTTT
J gene: TRBJ1-6; D gene: TRBD1; V gene: TRBV7-8; clone size: -; CDR3 protein: CASSPSQGELHF; CDR3 DNA: TGTGCCAGCAGCCCATCACAGGGGGAACTCCACTTT
J gene: TRBJ1-2; D gene: TRBD1; V gene: TRBV25-1; clone size: -; CDR3 protein: CASSPWEQGGEGYTF; CDR3 DNA: TGTGCCAGCAGTCCCTGGGAACAGGGGGGCGAAGGCTACACCTTC
J gene: TRBJ2-1; D gene: -; V gene: TRBV2; clone size: -; CDR3 protein: CASIRITGGNEQFF; CDR3 DNA: TGTGCCAGCATAAGGATAACAGGAGGGAATGAGCAGTTCTTC
J gene: TRBJ2-7; D gene: TRBD1; V gene: TRBV3-1/TRBV3-2; clone size: few; CDR3 protein: CASSQEDWTGSYEQYF; CDR3 DNA: TGTGCCAGCAGCCAAGAGGATTGGACAGGGTCCTACGAGCAGTACTTC
J gene: TRBJ2-5; D gene: -; V gene: TRBV9; clone size: -; CDR3 protein: CASSVGAGNTQETQYF; CDR3 DNA: TGTGCCAGCAGCGTAGGGGCGGGCAACACTCAAGAGACCCAGTACTTC
J gene: TRBJ1-1; D gene: -; V gene: TRBV6-5; clone size: -; CDR3 protein: CASSYFNPPEAFF; CDR3 DNA: TGTGCCAGCAGTTACTTCAATCCCCCTGAAGCTTTCTTT
J gene: TRBJ2-1; D gene: TRBD2; V gene: TRBV11-1; clone size: -; CDR3 protein: CASSPGTTFYNEQFF; CDR3 DNA: TGTGCCAGCAGCCCGGGGACTACCTTCTACAATGAGCAGTTCTTC
J gene: TRBJ1-2; D gene: -; V gene: TRBV28; clone size: -; CDR3 protein: CASSGQLNYGYTF; CDR3 DNA: TGTGCCAGCAGTGGACAGTTAAACTATGGCTACACCTTC
J gene: TRBJ2-1; D gene: TRBD1; V gene: TRBV18; clone size: -; CDR3 protein: CASSSPGQGYEQFF; CDR3 DNA: TGTGCCAGCTCATCACCGGGACAGGGATATGAGCAGTTCTTC
J gene: TRBJ2-3; D gene: TRBD2; V gene: TRBV6-5; clone size: few; CDR3 protein: CASKLAGGELNTQYF; CDR3 DNA: TGTGCCAGCAAGTTAGCGGGGGGGGAACTGAATACGCAGTATTTT